These 14 T cell receptor beta chains came from one sample sequenced in a study of CXCR3-negative and CXCR3-positive naive CD8 T cells. Overall study findings and caveats: CXCR3-negative naive cells had less hydrophobic TRB CDR3s than did CXCR3-positive naive cells.

The antigens for these receptors are not known. The TRB libraries of cDNA were built by UMI-labeled 5' RACE. TCRdb re-called the 5' RACE reads; one entry per CDR3 protein, DNA not given. Its listing shows 75,000 to 100,000 distinct CDR3 sequences. Sequencing input: naive CXCR3+ CD8+ T cells from blood. Subset described: CD45RO-CCR7+CD27+CD95- naive CD8+ T cells expressing CXCR3 (TNR3+). The receptors here all came from a human donor in good health. Some clones in this sample may be carry-over from other donors' samples.

The chain combines TRBV6-4 with TRBJ2-3; the TCRdb D gene call, TRBD2, has no DNA to confirm it. CDR3 length equals 15 residues. From germline, CDR1 is MRHNA and CDR2 SNTAGT. CDR3: CASSEGTSAADTQYF.

V is TRBV15 and J is TRBJ2-1; TCRdb lists TRBD1, though no DNA is available to test this call. Germline V gives CDR1 LNHNV, CDR2 YYDKDF (reference sequence). CDR3 size: 16 residues. The CDR3 sequence is CATSRDRVGGYNEQFF.

The chain joins TRBV27 to TRBJ2-7; with no DNA, the TCRdb D assignment of TRBD1 cannot be verified. CDR1 is MNHEY and CDR2 is SMNVEV in the germline V gene (reference sequence). The CDR3 extends over 14 amino acids. The CDR3 is CASSTYRESYEQYF.

The chain has TRBV2 and TRBJ1-1; TCRdb designates TRBD1, a call that cannot be tested without DNA. The CDR3 contains 14 residues. Per germline, CDR1 SNHLY and CDR2 FYNNEI. CDR3 sequence: CASSHTGYNTEAFF. The complete variable domain, with remaining parts taken from reference TRBV2 and TRBJ1-1, reads EPEVTQTPSHQVTQMGQEVILRCVPISNHLYFYWYRQILGQKVEFLVSFYNNEISEKSEIFDDQFSVERPDGSNFTLKIRSTKLEDSAMYFCASSHTGYNTEAFFGQGTRLTVV.

V is TRBV12-3 or TRBV12-4 and J is TRBJ2-5; TCRdb calls TRBD1, which cannot be checked without DNA. The CDR3 extends over 14 amino acids. CDR3 residues: CASSTHREQETQYF.

The V gene is TRBV7-6, the J gene TRBJ2-1; the TCRdb call, TRBD1, lacks DNA for checking. Germline V CDR1 and CDR2: SGHVS, FNYEAQ. CDR3 length: 14 residues. CDR3 residues: CASSLALQGNEQFF.

This CDR3 reads CASSPLTTGTKIYEQYF. The gene calls are TRBV7-9 and TRBJ2-7; lacking DNA, the TRBD1 call made by TCRdb goes unchecked. CDR1 and CDR2 from the germline V gene are SEHNR and FQNEAQ (reference sequence). CDR3 size: 17 residues.

This sequence joins TRBV7-9 and TRBJ1-1; TCRdb's D gene call, TRBD1, goes unchecked for lack of DNA. There are 16 residues in the CDR3. Germline CDR1 and CDR2: SEHNR and FQNEAQ (reference sequence). CDR3 in amino acids: CASSLGGTGMNTEAFF.

The rearrangement links TRBV6-6 to TRBJ1-1. CDR1 MNHNY and CDR2 SVGAGI come from the germline V gene (reference sequence). The CDR3 runs to 12 residues. The CDR3: CASSYVGREAFF.

The chain recombines TRBV27 with TRBJ2-1; TCRdb outputs TRBD2, but without DNA this stays unchecked. CDR1 MNHEY and CDR2 SMNVEV come from the germline V gene (reference sequence). The CDR3 runs 17 residues. The CDR3 sequence is CASSLPVSGRVGNEQFF.

CDR3 residues: CASSQDSSVDEQYF. V gene TRBV3-1 combines with J gene TRBJ2-7. Germline V gives CDR1 LGHDT, CDR2 YNNKEL (reference sequence). The CDR3 is 14 amino acids.

The chain combines TRBV12-3 or TRBV12-4 with TRBJ1-5; TCRdb gives TRBD1 as the D gene, but with no DNA this cannot be confirmed. This CDR3 is 14 amino acids long. This CDR3 is CASSLTASNQPQHF.

This chain's CDR3 is CASTRGLAGRTGELFF. This rearrangement joins TRBV6-1 to TRBJ2-2; TCRdb's assignment of TRBD1 cannot be checked, as there is no DNA. Germline-derived CDR1 and CDR2 are MNHNS and SASEGT. This CDR3 has 16 residues.

The rearrangement uses TRBV7-9 and TRBJ2-7; the D gene TCRdb calls, TRBD2, cannot be checked with no DNA. Germline loops: CDR1 SEHNR, CDR2 FQNEAQ (reference sequence). The CDR3 contains 17 residues. The CDR3 region is CASSPRRGVLGYNEQFF.